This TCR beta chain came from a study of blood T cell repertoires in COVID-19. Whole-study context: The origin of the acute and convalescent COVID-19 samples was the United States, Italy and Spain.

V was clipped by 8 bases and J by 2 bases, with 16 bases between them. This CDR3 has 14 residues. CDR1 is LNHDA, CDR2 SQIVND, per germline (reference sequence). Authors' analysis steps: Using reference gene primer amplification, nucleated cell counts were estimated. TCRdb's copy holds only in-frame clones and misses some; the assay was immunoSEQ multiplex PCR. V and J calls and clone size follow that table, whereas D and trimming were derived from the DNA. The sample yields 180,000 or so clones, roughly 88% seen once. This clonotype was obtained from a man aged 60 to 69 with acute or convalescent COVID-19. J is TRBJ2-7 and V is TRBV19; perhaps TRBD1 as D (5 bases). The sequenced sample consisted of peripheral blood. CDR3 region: CASSRAGMAYEQYF. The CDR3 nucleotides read TGTGCCAGTTCACGGGCAGGGATGGCCTACGAGCAGTACTTC. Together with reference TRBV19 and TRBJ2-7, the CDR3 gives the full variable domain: DGGITQSPKYLFRKEGQNVTLSCEQNLNHDAMYWYRQDPGQGLRLIYYSQIVNDFQKGDIAEGYSVSREKKESFPLTVTSAQKNPTAFYLCASSRAGMAYEQYFGPGTRLTVT.